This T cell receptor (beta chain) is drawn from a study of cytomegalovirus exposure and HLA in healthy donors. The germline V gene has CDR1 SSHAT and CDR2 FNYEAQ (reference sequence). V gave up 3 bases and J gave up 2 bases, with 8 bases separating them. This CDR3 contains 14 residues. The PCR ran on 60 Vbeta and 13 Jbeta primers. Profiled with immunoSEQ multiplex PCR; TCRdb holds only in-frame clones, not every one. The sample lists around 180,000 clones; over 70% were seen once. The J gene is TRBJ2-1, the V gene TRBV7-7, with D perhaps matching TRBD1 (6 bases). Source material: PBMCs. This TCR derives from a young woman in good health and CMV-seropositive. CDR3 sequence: CASSLGATYNEQFF. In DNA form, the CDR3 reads TGTGCCAGCAGCTTGGGGGCCACCTACAATGAGCAGTTCTTC.